These 12 T cell receptor beta chains were sequenced from one sample in a study of blood T cells in healthy people across ages. A J-beta primer mix and a sample-barcoded 5' primer were used in a second PCR of roughly 6 to 11 cycles. TCRdb recomputed calls from the 5' RACE reads with MiXCR, one row per CDR3 protein. This sample has about 840,000 distinct CDR3 sequences; 25% to 30% occur once, and the top ten carry roughly 10%. The sample was also linked to a second study, of T cells of mothers and their children.

Source material: blood. The receptor source for this set is a woman in her thirties or forties in good health.

This clonotype appeared a few times. The V and J genes are TRBV7-2 and TRBJ1-5; D unresolved. Germline CDR1 and CDR2: SGHTA and FQGNSA. The length of the CDR3 is 15 residues. The V end was cut by 3 bases, the J end by 1 base, with 10 bases between. The CDR3 protein is CASSLDPWSNQPQHF. In DNA form, the CDR3 reads TGTGCCAGCAGCTTGGATCCCTGGAGCAATCAGCCCCAGCATTTT. Combining the CDR3 with reference TRBV7-2 and TRBJ1-5 gives the whole variable domain GAGVSQSPSNKVTEKGKDVELRCDPISGHTALYWYRQSLGQGLEFLIYFQGNSAPDKSGLPSDRFSAERTGGSVSTLTIQRTQQEDSAVYLCASSLDPWSNQPQHFGDGTRLSIL.

This clonotype appeared many times. The chain links TRBV12-3 or TRBV12-4 to TRBJ2-3; maybe TRBD1 (6 bases). The ends were cut back, 2 bases at V and 1 base at J, with 16 bases in the middle. The CDR3 consists of 17 residues. The CDR3: CASSLSLVGARTDTQYF. The CDR3 nucleotides are TGTGCCAGCAGTTTATCCTTAGTGGGGGCCCGCACAGATACGCAGTATTTT.

The J gene is TRBJ2-3, the V gene TRBV18; D may be TRBD2 (6 bases). CDR1 KGHSH and CDR2 LQKENI come from the germline V gene. The V end lost 0 bases, the J end lost 4 bases, and 14 bases lay between the germline ends. The CDR3 contains 16 residues. For the CDR3, the DNA is TGTGCCAGCTCACCACCGCAGCTAGCGAGGGCAGATACGCAGTATTTT. It translates to CASSPPQLARADTQYF. Drawing the rest from reference TRBV18 and TRBJ2-3, the complete variable domain is NAGVMQNPRHLVRRRGQEARLRCSPMKGHSHVYWYRQLPEEGLKFMVYLQKENIIDESGMPKERFSAEFPKEGPSILRIQQVVRGDSAAYFCASSPPQLARADTQYFGPGTRLTVL.

This clonotype has only a few counts. This chain links TRBV5-1 with TRBJ2-7; 8 nucleotides match TRBD1. The CDR3 has 14 residues. CDR1 is SGHRS, CDR2 YFSETQ, per germline. V lost 7 bases and J lost 2; bases outside the gene matches: 8. The CDR3 bases are TGCGCCAGCTCGGCGACAGGGGATGCCTACGAGCAGTACTTC. Encoded protein: CASSATGDAYEQYF.

The chain links TRBV6-5 to TRBJ1-4, with 9 positions matching TRBD1. The trim removed 4 bases at V and 8 bases at J, leaving 8 bases unmatched. CDR1 is MNHEY, CDR2 SVGAGI, per germline. The CDR3 extends over 15 amino acids. The DNA for the CDR3 is TGTGCCAGCAGTTTCGCCGGGACAGGGAAAGAAAAACTGTTTTTT. Amino acids: CASSFAGTGKEKLFF.

The sample holds one count of this clonotype. This sequence joins TRBV20-1 and TRBJ2-1; TRBD2 matches at 12 bases. CDR3 length: 17 amino acids. Trimming took 6 bases from V and 0 from J; bases not matched to a gene: 9. Germline CDR1 is DFQATT and CDR2 is SNEGSKA (reference sequence). The CDR3 here is CSARGLAGINSYNEQFF. The CDR3, as DNA: TGCAGTGCCCGCGGACTAGCGGGGATTAACTCCTACAATGAGCAGTTCTTC.

This clonotype showed up just a few times. CDR3 sequence reads: CASALGAGLSYEQYF. DNA for the CDR3: TGTGCCAGCGCCCTGGGGGCAGGCCTCTCCTACGAGCAGTACTTC. The rearrangement uses TRBV7-3 and TRBJ2-7; possible D gene TRBD1, 6 bases. CDR1 is SGHTA and CDR2 is FQGTGA in the germline V gene. V lost 8 bases, J lost 0 bases, and 17 bases lay in between. This CDR3 contains 15 residues. The full variable domain, rest sourced from reference TRBV7-3 and TRBJ2-7, is GAGVSQTPSNKVTEKGKYVELRCDPISGHTALYWYRQSLGQGPEFLIYFQGTGAADDSGLPNDRFFAVRPEGSVSTLKIQRTERGDSAVYLCASALGAGLSYEQYFGPGTRLTVT.

This sequence joins TRBV15 and TRBJ1-1; TRBD1 matches at 9 bases. With 3 bases clipped from V and 2 bases from J, the junction kept 7 bases outside the gene matches. CDR3 length: 16 amino acids. Germline values: CDR1 LNHNV, CDR2 YYDKDF (reference sequence). In DNA form, the CDR3 reads TGTGCCACCAGCAGGAACAGGGGGCGAGTTAACACTGAAGCTTTCTTT. Protein: CATSRNRGRVNTEAFF.

The chain carries TRBV6-2 or TRBV6-3 and TRBJ1-1; 8 positions match TRBD1. Germline CDR1 and CDR2: MNHEY and SVGEGT. The CDR3 is 13 residues long. Unmatched junction bases numbered 5, after V lost 5 bases and J lost 6 bases. The CDR3 loop reads CASSDRGPAEAFF. CDR3 in DNA: TGTGCCAGCAGTGACAGGGGACCCGCTGAAGCTTTCTTT.

The chain links TRBV28 to TRBJ1-6; D is possibly TRBD1 (6 bases). The CDR3 totals 14 residues. Trimming pared 6 bases from V and 7 bases from J, leaving 13 bases between. Germline CDR1 and CDR2: MDHEN and SYDVKM. This CDR3 is CASRIDRPNSPLHF. For the CDR3, the DNA is TGTGCCAGCAGGATAGACAGGCCCAATTCACCCCTCCACTTT.

With respect to this clonotype: With a much larger clone just one base away, this may be a read error. The chain joins TRBV12-3 or TRBV12-4 to TRBJ2-1; the D is unclear. The CDR3 has 17 residues. CDR3 protein: CASRDPRVATRYSEQFF. The CDR3 DNA sequence: TGTGCCAGCAGGGACCCCCGGGTGGCAACCCGATACAGTGAGCAGTTCTTC.

V is TRBV7-3 and J is TRBJ2-7; D perhaps matches TRBD1 (7 bases). The CDR3 sequence is 17 residues long. From germline, CDR1 is SGHTA and CDR2 FQGTGA. V was pared by 5 bases and J by 5 bases, with 25 bases between. DNA for the CDR3: TGTGCCAGCAGCCGCGGAGGGGGCGATGCCTTAGTGGACGAGCAGTACTTC. Its translation is CASSRGGGDALVDEQYF.